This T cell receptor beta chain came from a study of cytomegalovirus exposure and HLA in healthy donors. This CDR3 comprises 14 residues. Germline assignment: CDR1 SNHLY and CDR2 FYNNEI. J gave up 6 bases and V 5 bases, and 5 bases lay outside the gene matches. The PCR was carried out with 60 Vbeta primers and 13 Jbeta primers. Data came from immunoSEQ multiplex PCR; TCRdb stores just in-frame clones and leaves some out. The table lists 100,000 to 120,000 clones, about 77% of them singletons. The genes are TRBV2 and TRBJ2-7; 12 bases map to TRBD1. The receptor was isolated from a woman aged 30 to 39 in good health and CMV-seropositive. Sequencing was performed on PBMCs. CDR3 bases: TGTGCCAGCAGTACGGGACAGGGGGCCAGCGAGCAGTACTTC. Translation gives CASSTGQGASEQYF. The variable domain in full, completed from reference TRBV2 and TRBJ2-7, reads EPEVTQTPSHQVTQMGQEVILRCVPISNHLYFYWYRQILGQKVEFLVSFYNNEISEKSEIFDDQFSVERPDGSNFTLKIRSTKLEDSAMYFCASSTGQGASEQYFGPGTRLTVT.